Listed below are T cell receptor beta chains from one sample, sequenced in a study of T-cell memory formation after mild COVID-19. MiXCR, applied by TCRdb to the 5' RACE reads, yields one record per CDR3 protein. The sample holds approximately 240,000 distinct CDR3 sequences, roughly 17% seen once. Material for sequencing was PBMCs or a T cell subset sorted from them (not recorded which). The receptors shown here come from a man younger than 30 who had mild COVID-19 (a few samples of this study predate the infection). Cell type and time point are not known. The CDR3 runs from the conserved cysteine through the conserved F or W. The D gene is left open where the match is weak. The size field is filled for only some rows; it gives once, few, many or a size class.

d_call j_call clone_size v_call cdr3_nt cdr3_aa
TRBD2 TRBJ2-7 . TRBV28 TGTGCCAGCAGTTATAGCGGGGCCGAATACGAGCAGTACTTC CASSYSGAEYEQYF
TRBD2 TRBJ2-3 few TRBV4-1 TGCGCCAGCAGCCAGATACTAGCGGGGGACCCAGGGACGCAGTATTTT CASSQILAGDPGTQYF
. TRBJ2-3 . TRBV4-2 TGTGCCAGCAGCCAAGTTCGTGGAGATACGCAGTATTTT CASSQVRGDTQYF
. TRBJ1-1 many TRBV15 TGTGCCACCAGCAGAGCGGCGAGCATGAACACTGAAGCTTTCTTT CATSRAASMNTEAFF
TRBD2 TRBJ2-1 many TRBV7-2 TGTGCCAGCAGCAATCTAGCGGGGGGGCACAATGAGCAGTTCTTC CASSNLAGGHNEQFF
. TRBJ2-3 few TRBV20-1 TGCAGTGCTAGAGGTTCGGGGCACACAGATACGCAGTATTTT CSARGSGHTDTQYF
. TRBJ2-3 . TRBV27 TGTGCCAGCAGTCCCACCAGGGACACAGATACGCAGTATTTT CASSPTRDTDTQYF
. TRBJ1-3 . TRBV6-1 TGTGCCAGCAGTGAAGCGGCTCCCCAGTCTGGAAACACCATATATTTT CASSEAAPQSGNTIYF
. TRBJ2-2 few TRBV6-5 TGTGCCAGCAGTTACGGAGGATTTGCCGGGGAGCTGTTTTTT CASSYGGFAGELFF
TRBD1 TRBJ1-5 few TRBV6-5 TGTGCCAGCAAACAGGGGGCGAAGGTTAGCAATCAGCCCCAGCATTTT CASKQGAKVSNQPQHF
TRBD2 TRBJ2-3 . TRBV6-4 TGTGCCAGCAGTGAGGGGACTAGCGGGAGCACAGATACGCAGTATTTT CASSEGTSGSTDTQYF
TRBD2 TRBJ2-2 few TRBV6-2/TRBV6-3 TGTTTCAGCATCCCGATCGGGACTAGCGGGCACACCGGGGAGCTGTTTTTT CFSIPIGTSGHTGELFF
. TRBJ1-5 . TRBV6-4 TGTGCCAGCAGTGACGAGGAGGGTCAGCCCCAGCATTTT CASSDEEGQPQHF
. TRBJ2-5 . TRBV12-3/TRBV12-4 TGTGCCAGCAGCCCGGACAACTCTCAAGAGACCCAGTACTTC CASSPDNSQETQYF
TRBD2 TRBJ2-1 . TRBV5-6 TGTGCCAGCAGCAGCGGGGGGGCCCAGTTCTTC CASSSGGAQFF
. TRBJ1-2 . TRBV5-1 TGCGCCAGCAGCTTGGCCGAGGGGGGTAACTATGGCTACACCTTC CASSLAEGGNYGYTF
TRBD1 TRBJ2-3 . TRBV20-1 TGCAGTGCCACGGGACAGGGGGGAGGAACAGATACGCAGTATTTT CSATGQGGGTDTQYF
TRBD2 TRBJ2-1 few TRBV19 TGTGCCACCGCCCCGGGACTATTATCCAATGAGCAGTTCTTC CATAPGLLSNEQFF
TRBD2 TRBJ2-5 . TRBV11-2 TGTGCCAGCAGCGCACGCGGGGGGGCCTTAGAGACCCAGTACTTC CASSARGGALETQYF
. TRBJ2-7 many TRBV29-1 TGCAGCGTTGAGAACAGGGATTACGAGCAGTACTTC CSVENRDYEQYF
. TRBJ1-5 . TRBV15 TGTGCCACCAGCAGAGGTAGGAATCAGCCCCAGCATTTT CATSRGRNQPQHF
TRBD1 TRBJ2-3 few TRBV7-9 TGTGCCACGCGGACAGGGGACACAGATACGCAGTATTTT CATRTGDTDTQYF
TRBD1 TRBJ1-5 few TRBV15 TGTGCCACCAGCAGAGGAACAGGGGCCATTCAGCCCCAGCATTTT CATSRGTGAIQPQHF